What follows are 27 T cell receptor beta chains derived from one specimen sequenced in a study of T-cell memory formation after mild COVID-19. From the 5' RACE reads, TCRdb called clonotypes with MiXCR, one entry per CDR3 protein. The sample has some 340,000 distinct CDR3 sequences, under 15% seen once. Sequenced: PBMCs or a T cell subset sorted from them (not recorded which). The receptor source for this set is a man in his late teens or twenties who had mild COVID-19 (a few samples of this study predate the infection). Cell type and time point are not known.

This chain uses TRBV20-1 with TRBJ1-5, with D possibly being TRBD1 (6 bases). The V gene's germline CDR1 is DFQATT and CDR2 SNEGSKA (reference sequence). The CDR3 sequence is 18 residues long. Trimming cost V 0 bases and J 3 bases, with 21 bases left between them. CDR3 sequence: CSARDPQIRDTFNQPQHF. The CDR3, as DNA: TGCAGTGCTAGAGATCCCCAAATCCGGGACACCTTCAATCAGCCCCAGCATTTT.

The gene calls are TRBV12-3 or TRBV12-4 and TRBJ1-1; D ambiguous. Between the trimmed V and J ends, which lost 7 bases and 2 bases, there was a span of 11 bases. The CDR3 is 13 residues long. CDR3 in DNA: TGTGCCAGCATCCCAAGGCCTAACACTGAAGCTTTCTTT. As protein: CASIPRPNTEAFF.

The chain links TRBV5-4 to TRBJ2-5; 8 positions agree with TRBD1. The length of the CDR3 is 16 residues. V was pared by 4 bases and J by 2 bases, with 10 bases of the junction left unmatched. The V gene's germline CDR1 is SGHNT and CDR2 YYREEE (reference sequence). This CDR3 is CASSPAPGTGQETQYF. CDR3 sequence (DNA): TGTGCCAGCAGCCCCGCGCCCGGGACAGGACAAGAGACCCAGTACTTC.

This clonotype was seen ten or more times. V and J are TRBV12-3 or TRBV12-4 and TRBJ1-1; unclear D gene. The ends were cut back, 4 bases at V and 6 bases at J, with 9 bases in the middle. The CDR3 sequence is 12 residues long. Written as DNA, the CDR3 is TGTGCCAGCAGTTCGGGGAGGCCTGAAGCTTTCTTT. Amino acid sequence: CASSSGRPEAFF.

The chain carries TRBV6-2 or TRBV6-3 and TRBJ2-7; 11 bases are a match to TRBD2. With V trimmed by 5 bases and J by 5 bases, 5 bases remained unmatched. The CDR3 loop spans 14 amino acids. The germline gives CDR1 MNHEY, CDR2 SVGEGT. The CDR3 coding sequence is TGTGCCAGCAGTGGACTAGCGGGTAACAACGAGCAGTACGTC. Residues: CASSGLAGNNEQYV.

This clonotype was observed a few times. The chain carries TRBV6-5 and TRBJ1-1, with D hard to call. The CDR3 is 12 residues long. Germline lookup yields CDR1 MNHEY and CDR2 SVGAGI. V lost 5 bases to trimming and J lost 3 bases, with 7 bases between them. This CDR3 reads CASSPPDTEAFF. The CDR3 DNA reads TGTGCCAGCAGTCCCCCGGACACTGAAGCTTTCTTT.

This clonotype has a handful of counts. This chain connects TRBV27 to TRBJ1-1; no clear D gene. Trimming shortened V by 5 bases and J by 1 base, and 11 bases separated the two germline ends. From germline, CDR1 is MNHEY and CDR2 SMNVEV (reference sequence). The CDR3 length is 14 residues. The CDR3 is CASSPWAANTEAFF. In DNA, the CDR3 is TGTGCCAGCAGTCCGTGGGCAGCGAACACTGAAGCTTTCTTT.

CDR3 region: CASSYQGHANTGELFF. The DNA for the CDR3 is TGTGCCAGCAGTTACCAAGGGCACGCGAACACCGGGGAGCTGTTTTTT. The chain is built from TRBV6-5 and TRBJ2-2; no firm D call. V lost 2 bases and J lost 0, with 10 bases in between. The CDR3 has 16 amino acids. From germline, CDR1 is MNHEY and CDR2 SVGAGI.

CDR3 coding DNA: TGTGCCAGCAGTTTAGCCACCACTTCCTACGAGCAGTACTTC. Translation gives CASSLATTSYEQYF. The chain links TRBV27 to TRBJ2-7; D gene unclear. The CDR3 covers 14 residues. Germline-derived CDR1 and CDR2 are MNHEY and SMNVEV (reference sequence). Trimming stripped 2 bases from V and 1 base from J, with 9 bases between.

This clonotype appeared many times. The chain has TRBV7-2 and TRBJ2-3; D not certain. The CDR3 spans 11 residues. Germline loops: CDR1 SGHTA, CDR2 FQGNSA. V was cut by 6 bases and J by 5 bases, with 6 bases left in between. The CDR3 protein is CASSPQDTQYF. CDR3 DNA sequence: TGTGCCAGCAGTCCCCAAGATACGCAGTATTTT.

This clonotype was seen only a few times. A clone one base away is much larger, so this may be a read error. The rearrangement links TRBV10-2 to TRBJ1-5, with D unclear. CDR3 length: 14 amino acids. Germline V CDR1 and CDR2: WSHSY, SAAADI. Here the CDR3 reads CASSESHRDQPRHF. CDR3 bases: TGCGCCAGCAGTGAGTCGCATAGGGATCAGCCCCGGCATTTT.

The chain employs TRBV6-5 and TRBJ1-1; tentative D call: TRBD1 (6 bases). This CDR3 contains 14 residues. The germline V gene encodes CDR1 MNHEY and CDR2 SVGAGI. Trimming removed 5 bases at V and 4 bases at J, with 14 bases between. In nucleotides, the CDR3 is TGTGCCAGCAGTCCCGGGGGCTTTAGCACTGAAGCTTTCTTT. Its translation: CASSPGGFSTEAFF.

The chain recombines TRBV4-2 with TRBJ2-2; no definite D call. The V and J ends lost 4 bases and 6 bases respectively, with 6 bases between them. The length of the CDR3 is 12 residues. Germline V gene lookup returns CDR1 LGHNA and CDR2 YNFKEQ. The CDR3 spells CASSPSAGELFF. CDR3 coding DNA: TGTGCCAGCAGCCCCTCGGCCGGGGAGCTGTTTTTT.

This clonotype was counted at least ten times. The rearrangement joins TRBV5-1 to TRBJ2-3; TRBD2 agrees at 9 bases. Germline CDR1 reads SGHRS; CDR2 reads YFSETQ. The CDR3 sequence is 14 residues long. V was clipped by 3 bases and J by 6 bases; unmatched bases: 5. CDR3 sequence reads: CASSSGTSSDTQYF. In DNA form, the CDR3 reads TGCGCCAGCAGCTCCGGGACTAGCTCGGATACGCAGTATTTT.

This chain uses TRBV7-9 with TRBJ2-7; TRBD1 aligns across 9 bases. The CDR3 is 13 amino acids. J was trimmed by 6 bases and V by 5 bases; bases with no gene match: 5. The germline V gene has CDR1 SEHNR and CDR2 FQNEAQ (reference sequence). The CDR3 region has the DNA TGTGCCAGCAGCGCGTGGACAGGGGTCGAGCAGTACGTC. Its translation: CASSAWTGVEQYV.

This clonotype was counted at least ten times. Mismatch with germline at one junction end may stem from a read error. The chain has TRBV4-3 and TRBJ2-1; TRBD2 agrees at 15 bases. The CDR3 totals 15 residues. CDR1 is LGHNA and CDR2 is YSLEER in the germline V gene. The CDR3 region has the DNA TGCGCCAGCAGCCATGTCTCCGGGACTAGCGGGGGGTCGGTCTTC. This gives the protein CASSHVSGTSGGSVF.

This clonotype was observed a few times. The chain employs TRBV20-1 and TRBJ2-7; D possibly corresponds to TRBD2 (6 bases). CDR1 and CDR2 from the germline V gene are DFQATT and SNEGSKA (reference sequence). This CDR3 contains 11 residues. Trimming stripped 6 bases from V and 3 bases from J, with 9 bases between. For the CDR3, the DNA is TGCAGTGCCACGGGAGACTACGAGCAGTACGTC. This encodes CSATGDYEQYV.

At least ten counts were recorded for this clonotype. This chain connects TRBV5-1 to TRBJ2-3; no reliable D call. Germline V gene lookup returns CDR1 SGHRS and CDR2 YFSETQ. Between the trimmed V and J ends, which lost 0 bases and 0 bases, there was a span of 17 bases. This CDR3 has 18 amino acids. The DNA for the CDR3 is TGCGCCAGCAGCTTGGAGGCCCTTGGGTCTGTTAGCACAGATACGCAGTATTTT. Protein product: CASSLEALGSVSTDTQYF.

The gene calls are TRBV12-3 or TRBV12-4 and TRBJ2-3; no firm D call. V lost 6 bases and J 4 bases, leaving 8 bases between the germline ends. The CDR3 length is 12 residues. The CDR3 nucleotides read TGTGCCAGCAGATGGGGTCCAGATACGCAGTATTTT. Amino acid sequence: CASRWGPDTQYF.

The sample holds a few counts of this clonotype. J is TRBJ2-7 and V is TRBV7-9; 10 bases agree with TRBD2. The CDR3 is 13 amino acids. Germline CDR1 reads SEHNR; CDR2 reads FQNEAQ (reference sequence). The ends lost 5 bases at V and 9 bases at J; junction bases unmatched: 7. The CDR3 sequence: CASSETSGWWQYV. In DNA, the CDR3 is TGTGCCAGCAGCGAGACTAGCGGGTGGTGGCAGTACGTC.

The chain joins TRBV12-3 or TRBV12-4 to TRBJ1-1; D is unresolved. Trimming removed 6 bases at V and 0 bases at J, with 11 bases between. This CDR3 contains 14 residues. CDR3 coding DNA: TGTGCCAGCAGACCGGGCCCCCTGAACACTGAAGCTTTCTTT. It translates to CASRPGPLNTEAFF.

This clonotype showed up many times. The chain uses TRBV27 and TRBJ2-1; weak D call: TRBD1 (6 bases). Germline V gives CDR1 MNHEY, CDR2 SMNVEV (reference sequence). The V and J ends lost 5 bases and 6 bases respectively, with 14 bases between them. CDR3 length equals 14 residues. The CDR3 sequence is CASSQGSRVNEQFF. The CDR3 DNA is TGTGCCAGCAGTCAGGGGAGTAGAGTCAATGAGCAGTTCTTC.

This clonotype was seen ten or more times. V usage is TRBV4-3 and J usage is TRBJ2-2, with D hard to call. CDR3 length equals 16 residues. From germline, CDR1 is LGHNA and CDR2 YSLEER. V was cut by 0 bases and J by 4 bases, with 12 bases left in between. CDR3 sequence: CASSQDFFGGTGELFF. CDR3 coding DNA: TGCGCCAGCAGCCAAGATTTTTTTGGCGGCACCGGGGAGCTGTTTTTT.

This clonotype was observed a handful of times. In DNA form, the CDR3 reads TGTGCCAGCGGACGGTCCAATCAGCCCCAGCATTTT. This translates into CASGRSNQPQHF. The V and J genes are TRBV6-5 and TRBJ1-5; the D is unclear. CDR1 is MNHEY, CDR2 SVGAGI, per germline. This CDR3 is 12 amino acids long. V lost 8 bases and J lost 3, with 8 bases in between.

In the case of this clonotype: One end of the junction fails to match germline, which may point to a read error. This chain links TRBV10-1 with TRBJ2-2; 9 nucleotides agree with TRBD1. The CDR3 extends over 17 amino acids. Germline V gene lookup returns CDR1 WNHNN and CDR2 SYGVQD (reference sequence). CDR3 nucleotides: TGCGCCAGCAGCGCCTATAGGGGGACAGGGAACACCGGGGAGATGTTTTTT. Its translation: CASSAYRGTGNTGEMFF.

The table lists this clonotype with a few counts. CDR3 DNA sequence: TGCGCCAGCAGCACCGAGCAGGGGGCCAACGTCCTGACTTTC. It encodes CASSTEQGANVLTF. The genes are TRBV5-1 and TRBJ2-6; D is undetermined. The ends were cut back, 4 bases at V and 4 bases at J, with 9 bases in the middle. Germline CDR1 reads SGHRS; CDR2 reads YFSETQ. The CDR3 is 14 amino acids.

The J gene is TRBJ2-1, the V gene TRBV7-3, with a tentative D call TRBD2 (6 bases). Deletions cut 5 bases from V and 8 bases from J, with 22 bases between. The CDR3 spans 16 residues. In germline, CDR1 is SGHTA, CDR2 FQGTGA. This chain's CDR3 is CASSPRSGLRWDEQFF. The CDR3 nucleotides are TGTGCCAGCAGCCCCAGGTCGGGACTCCGCTGGGATGAGCAGTTCTTC.